A selection of T cell receptor beta chains follows, all from one sample in a study of beta chain features in type 1 diabetes. Repertoires were generated with immunoSEQ multiplex PCR, while TCRdb's copy carries only in-frame clones and drops some. In the table there are 150,000 to 190,000 clones, 11% of which are singletons. Material: central memory CD4+ T cells from blood. These receptors originate from a man between 18 and 29 years old in good health. Both conserved end residues are part of each CDR3. Rows give clone size only sometimes, using once, few, many, or a class for an expanded clone.

TRBV7-9,TRBJ1-2,few,CASSSSGGQGGYTF
TRBV5-1,TRBJ1-2,few,CASSPDWDRGYTF
TRBV5-6,TRBJ2-6,.,CASSFRGAGANVLTF
TRBV5-1,TRBJ2-7,few,CASSPSGLASYEQYF
TRBV7-6,TRBJ2-2,few,CASSSAGTGELFF
TRBV15,TRBJ1-4,many,CATSRAARDEKLFF
TRBV10-3,TRBJ2-3,few,CAIGRAGGGTDTQYF
TRBV29-1,TRBJ1-5,few,CSPTDPMPRGVKNSNQPQHF
TRBV7-3,TRBJ1-1,.,CASSPFVNTEAFF
TRBV5-1,TRBJ1-4,.,CASSLDPRAANEKLFF
TRBV28,TRBJ2-1,.,CASSTSIRDISYNEQFF
TRBV11-3,TRBJ2-3,.,CASSRDRGADTQYF
TRBV14,TRBJ1-6,.,CASSRVVGGNSPLHF
TRBV7-2,TRBJ2-3,few,CASSLVGSGSEFTDTQYF
TRBV4-2,TRBJ1-3,few,CASSQGPGQGLSSGNTIYF
TRBV28,TRBJ2-5,few,CASSWTSGFFKTQYF
TRBV18,TRBJ1-1,few,CASSEWTGVDTEAFF
TRBV7-6,TRBJ2-2,many,CASSLQTKTGELFF
TRBV30,TRBJ1-1,.,CAWSRRSSTEAFF
TRBV7-2,TRBJ2-7,.,CASSPSSGGRYEQYF
TRBV6-5,TRBJ2-1,few,CASSRRDEQFF
TRBV4-3,TRBJ1-2,few,CASSPRGTGDGYTF
TRBV29-1,TRBJ2-3,few,CSVERDREDTQYF
TRBV7-8,TRBJ2-7,.,CASSPDSGEQYF
TRBV2,TRBJ2-7,few,CASTKRPGTSGAYEQYF
TRBV9,TRBJ2-3,.,CASSVRHTTDTQYF
TRBV19,TRBJ1-2,many,CASSIYRDTSFAGYTF
TRBV14,TRBJ1-1,.,CASSQLAGQGNTEAFF
TRBV10-3,TRBJ2-4,.,CAISELAQAKNIQYF
TRBV7-2,TRBJ2-7,.,CASSSDRRYEQYF
TRBV10-2,TRBJ2-6,.,CASSEGYSGANVLTF
TRBV20-1,TRBJ2-7,few,CSARVGYEQYF
TRBV15,TRBJ2-7,.,CATSRLRGAPYEQYF
TRBV7-8,TRBJ2-3,.,CASSSRRVFGADTQYF
TRBV29-1,TRBJ1-2,many,CSVGAGTFGYTF
TRBV14,TRBJ2-1,.,CASSQEFQNEQFF
TRBV14,TRBJ1-5,few,CASSQDLRQPQHF
TRBV6-5,TRBJ1-2,.,CASGNRGLGYGYTF
TRBV7-8,TRBJ1-2,few,CASSLAHLDRGNGYTF
TRBV7-2,TRBJ2-2,.,CASSLGRSAGELFF
TRBV27,TRBJ2-2,.,CASNRRQWTSGRVNTGELFF
TRBV4-1,TRBJ2-3,few,CASSQVADTQYF
TRBV29-1,TRBJ1-1,few,CSSPGIANTEAFF
TRBV9,TRBJ1-4,few,CASSVDRGQSEKLFF
TRBV28,TRBJ1-2,.,CASSLTYGYTF
TRBV10-3,TRBJ2-1,few,CAISGKRDGNEQFF
TRBV7-6,TRBJ2-1,many,CASSLSAISYNEQFF
TRBV15,TRBJ1-2,few,CATSRESYGYTF
TRBV4-2,TRBJ1-2,many,CASSQDFSYGYTF
TRBV10-3,TRBJ2-1,.,CAISESATSGNNEQFF
TRBV18,TRBJ1-2,few,CASSRGQQTYGYTF
TRBV9,TRBJ2-1,.,CASSVLMDLHEQFF
TRBV7-2,TRBJ2-5,.,CASSGTGRTQYF
TRBV5-4,TRBJ2-5,.,CASSLGASRQETQYF